This T cell receptor beta chain was profiled in a study of blood T cell repertoires in COVID-19. Study overall: Samples of COVID-19 (acute and convalescent) were obtained from the United States, Italy and Spain. In each case, the material was cDNA or gDNA derived from T cells, B-cell-depleted T cells, or PBMCs.

In terms of age and location, participants ranged from roughly 18 to 90 years and lived in 24 US areas. Donors of Cohort 3 who recovered were those that had two negative PCRs, clearance, or symptom resolution. Clones were read by immunoSEQ multiplex PCR, and TCRdb kept only the in-frame ones, dropping some. The sample lists under 450,000 clones; more than 75% were seen once. Trimming cost V 1 base and J 3 bases, with 9 bases left between them. CDR3 length equals 14 residues. In germline, CDR1 is SGHRS, CDR2 YFSETQ. This clonotype originated in a young man who had recovered from COVID-19. Material for sequencing was PBMCs or T cells enriched from blood (not recorded which). The genes are TRBV5-1 and TRBJ2-3, with D unresolved. This CDR3 is CASSLSGSTDTQYF. CDR3 bases: TGCGCCAGCAGCTTGTCCGGGTCTACAGATACGCAGTATTTT.